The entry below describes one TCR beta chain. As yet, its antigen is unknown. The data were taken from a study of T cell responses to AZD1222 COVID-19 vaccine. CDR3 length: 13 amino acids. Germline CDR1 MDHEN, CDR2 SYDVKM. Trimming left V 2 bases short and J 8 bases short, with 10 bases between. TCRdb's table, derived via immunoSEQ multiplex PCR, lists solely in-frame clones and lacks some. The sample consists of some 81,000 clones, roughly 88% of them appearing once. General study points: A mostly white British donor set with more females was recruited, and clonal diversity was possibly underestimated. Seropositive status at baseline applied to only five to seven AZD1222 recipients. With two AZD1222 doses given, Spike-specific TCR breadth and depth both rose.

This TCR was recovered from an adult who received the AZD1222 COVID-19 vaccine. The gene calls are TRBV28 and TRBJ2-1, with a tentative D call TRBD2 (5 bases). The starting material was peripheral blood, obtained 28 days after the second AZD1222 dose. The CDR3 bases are TGTGCCAGCAGTTTAGTTGGGAGAGATGAGCAGTTCTTC. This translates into CASSLVGRDEQFF.